This T cell receptor (beta chain) stems from a study of CD8 T cells in ankylosing spondylitis. Study-wide findings and caveats: In ankylosing spondylitis blood, a motif of eight highly homologous TCR beta variants appeared characteristic.

MiXCR, run by TCRdb on the 5' RACE reads, gives a single entry per CDR3 protein. This table holds about 800,000 distinct CDR3 sequences, roughly 10% found once. This clonotype has a handful of counts. Its cognate antigen is unknown. The specimen was blood, either unsorted or a sorted T cell fraction (not recorded which). This receptor was obtained from a male donor with ankylosing spondylitis.

This chain's CDR3 is CASSRDRVGRDIQYF. The CDR3 DNA sequence: TGTGCCAGCAGCCGTGACAGGGTAGGGCGGGACATTCAGTACTTC. V and J are TRBV7-2 and TRBJ2-4, with 7 bases fitting TRBD1. The CDR3 has 15 residues. The V and J ends lost 5 bases and 8 bases, in that order; junction bases with no gene match: 12. Germline values: CDR1 SGHTA, CDR2 FQGNSA.